Listed below are T cell receptor beta chains from one sample, sequenced in a study of T-cell reconstitution after alpha-beta-depleted transplantation in children. Each CDR3 protein gets one entry after TCRdb re-called the PCR reads with MiXCR. This sample carries 540,000 or so distinct CDR3 sequences, under 30% of them seen once, and the ten largest clones take roughly an eighth. The source was PBMCs, mostly from graft donor cells, collected 360 days after TCRalphabeta/CD19-depleted stem cell transplant. The receptors come from a boy in the first two years of life who had a stem cell transplant for acute myeloid leukemia, so the T cells may come from the graft donor. CDR3s include the opening cysteine and the closing phenylalanine or tryptophan. The D gene is left open where the match is weak. Clone size is not always given. Where it is, it says once, few, many or a class for expanded clones.

>TRBV5-6|.|.|TRBJ2-1
CASSPNDKGHLEQFF
TGTGCCAGCAGCCCCAATGACAAGGGCCACCTTGAGCAGTTCTTC
>TRBV5-6|.|many|TRBJ2-5
CASSFYREYLETQYF
TGTGCCAGCAGCTTCTACAGGGAGTATTTGGAGACCCAGTACTTC
>TRBV12-3/TRBV12-4|TRBD1|few|TRBJ2-7
CASSVQGRPPYEQYF
TGTGCCAGCAGTGTACAGGGGCGCCCTCCCTACGAGCAGTACTTC
>TRBV20-1|.|many|TRBJ2-1
CSARLAKQFF
TGCAGTGCTAGACTGGCTAAACAGTTCTTC
>TRBV15|.|few|TRBJ2-1
CATSRDGVARQFF
TGTGCCACCAGCAGAGATGGAGTAGCGCGACAGTTCTTC
>TRBV6-9|TRBD1|.|TRBJ1-1
CASSYSPQGVGSTEAFF
TGTGCCAGCAGTTATAGTCCCCAGGGGGTTGGTAGCACTGAAGCTTTCTTT
>TRBV7-9|.|many|TRBJ1-5
CASSVDTQPQHF
TGTGCCAGCAGCGTCGACACTCAGCCCCAGCATTTT
>TRBV28|.|.|TRBJ2-1
CASSPSGVWINEQFF
TGTGCCAGCAGTCCCTCGGGCGTATGGATCAATGAGCAGTTCTTC
>TRBV20-1|.|.|TRBJ2-3
CSAPGVLRDTQYF
TGCAGTGCCCCGGGGGTGTTGAGAGATACGCAGTATTTT
>TRBV20-1|TRBD1|few|TRBJ1-5
CSARGTGGGLYSNQPQHF
TGCAGTGCTAGAGGAACAGGGGGCGGCCTCTATAGCAATCAGCCCCAGCATTTT
>TRBV15|.|few|TRBJ2-1
CATSPRLGQTYNEQFF
TGTGCCACCAGCCCCCGACTAGGCCAAACGTACAATGAGCAGTTCTTC
>TRBV4-2|.|.|TRBJ1-1
CASSQGRGNRENEAFF
TGTGCCAGCAGCCAAGGGAGGGGGAACAGGGAGAATGAAGCTTTCTTT
>TRBV28|TRBD2|many|TRBJ2-5
CASSLPGTSEETQYF
TGTGCCAGCAGCTTACCGGGAACTAGCGAAGAGACCCAGTACTTC
>TRBV19|.|.|TRBJ2-5
CASSILDQETQYF
TGTGCCAGTAGTATTCTAGACCAAGAGACCCAGTACTTC
>TRBV12-3/TRBV12-4|.|.|TRBJ2-1
CASSLTVGQAVHNEQFF
TGTGCCAGCAGCCTTACGGTGGGCCAGGCGGTCCACAATGAGCAGTTCTTC
>TRBV7-9|TRBD1|many|TRBJ2-5
CASSSSGTGGGETQYF
TGTGCCAGCAGCTCCTCCGGGACAGGGGGCGGAGAGACCCAGTACTTC
>TRBV7-9|.|.|TRBJ2-7
CASSSTLGDEQYF
TGTGCCAGCAGCTCAACACTGGGGGACGAGCAGTACTTC
>TRBV7-6|TRBD2|many|TRBJ2-1
CASSPGLAYNEQFF
TGTGCCAGCAGCCCGGGACTAGCGTACAATGAGCAGTTCTTC
>TRBV20-1|.|.|TRBJ2-7
CSARGSLGSYEQYF
TGCAGTGCTAGAGGATCCCTAGGCTCCTACGAGCAGTACTTC
>TRBV13|TRBD2|.|TRBJ2-3
CASSSFGAGGQADTQYF
TGTGCCAGCAGCTCCTTTGGTGCGGGGGGGCAGGCAGATACGCAGTATTTT
>TRBV29-1|.|.|TRBJ2-3
CSVEPRLSTDTQYF
TGCAGCGTTGAGCCCCGACTTAGCACAGATACGCAGTATTTT
>TRBV11-3|.|.|TRBJ2-3
CASSPGGPTTDTQYF
TGTGCCAGCAGCCCCGGGGGGCCCACGACAGATACGCAGTATTTT
>TRBV5-1|TRBD1|many|TRBJ1-4
CASSGRTGPTEKLFF
TGCGCCAGCAGCGGTCGGACAGGCCCCACGGAAAAACTGTTTTTT
>TRBV25-1|.|few|TRBJ2-1
CASSVGSPDNEQFF
TGTGCCAGCAGTGTCGGGTCCCCGGACAATGAGCAGTTCTTC
>TRBV12-5|.|.|TRBJ2-3
CASGPRAGSKVDTQYF
TGTGCTAGTGGCCCTAGGGCGGGGAGTAAAGTAGATACGCAGTATTTT